This TCR beta chain stems from a study of T-cell memory formation after mild COVID-19. Study details: TCR clusters were mostly confined to one donor each. Study results and limitations: A subset of responding clones appeared in pre-infection memory, suggesting cross-reactive memory joined. Clones contracting across day 15 to 85 had a balanced CD4/CD8 profile; later expanding clones leaned CD4+.

TCRdb re-called the 5' RACE reads with MiXCR, one entry per CDR3 protein. The sample shows 200,000 to 300,000 distinct CDR3 sequences, 9.4% of them seen only once. This CDR3 has 16 residues. The germline V gene has CDR1 LGHNA and CDR2 YNFKEQ. With 0 bases removed from V and 4 bases from J, the gap between germline ends came to 16 bases. As to this clonotype: The antigen remains unidentified.

The clonotype was recovered from a man aged 18 to 30 who had mild COVID-19 (a few samples of this study predate the infection). Cell type and time point are not known. The rearrangement joins TRBV4-2 to TRBJ2-7, with a tentative D call TRBD2 (7 bases). The sample consisted of PBMCs or a T cell subset sorted from them (not recorded which). CDR3 sequence (DNA): TGTGCCAGCAGCCAAGATTGGGGGGGGCGGAAATACGAGCAGTACTTC. It encodes CASSQDWGGRKYEQYF.